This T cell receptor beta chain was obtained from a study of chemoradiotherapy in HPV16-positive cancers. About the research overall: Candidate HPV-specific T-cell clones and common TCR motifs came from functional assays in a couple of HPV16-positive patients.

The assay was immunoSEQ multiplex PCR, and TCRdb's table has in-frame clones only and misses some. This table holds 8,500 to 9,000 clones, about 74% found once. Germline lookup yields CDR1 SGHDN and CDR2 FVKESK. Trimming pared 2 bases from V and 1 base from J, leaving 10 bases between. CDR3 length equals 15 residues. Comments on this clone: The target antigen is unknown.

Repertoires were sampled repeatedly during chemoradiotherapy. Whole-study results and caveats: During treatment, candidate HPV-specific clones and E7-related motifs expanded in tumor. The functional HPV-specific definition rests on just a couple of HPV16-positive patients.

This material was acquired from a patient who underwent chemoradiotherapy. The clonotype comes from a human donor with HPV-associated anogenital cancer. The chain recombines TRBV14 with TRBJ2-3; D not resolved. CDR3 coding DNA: TGTGCCAGCAGCCAACGACACCTACGCACAGATACGCAGTATTTT. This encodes CASSQRHLRTDTQYF. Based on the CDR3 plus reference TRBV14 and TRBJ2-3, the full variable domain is EAGVTQFPSHSVIEKGQTVTLRCDPISGHDNLYWYRRVMGKEIKFLLHFVKESKQDESGMPNNRFLAERTGGTYSTLKVQPAELEDSGVYFCASSQRHLRTDTQYFGPGTRLTVL.